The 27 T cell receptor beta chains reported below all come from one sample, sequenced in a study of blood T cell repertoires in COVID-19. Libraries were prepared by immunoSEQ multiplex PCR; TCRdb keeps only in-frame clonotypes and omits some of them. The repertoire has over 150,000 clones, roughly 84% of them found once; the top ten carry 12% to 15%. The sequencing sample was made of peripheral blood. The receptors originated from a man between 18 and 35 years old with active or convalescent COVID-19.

The chain's CDR3 is CASSQVARDSTEAFF. CDR3 in DNA: TGCGCCAGCAGCCAAGTAGCCCGTGACAGCACTGAAGCTTTCTTT. The gene calls are TRBV4-1 and TRBJ1-1, with a tentative D call TRBD1 (5 bases). The length of the CDR3 is 15 residues. V dropped 1 base and J dropped 4 bases, with 13 bases sitting between them. Germline CDR1 reads MGHRA; CDR2 reads YSYEKL.

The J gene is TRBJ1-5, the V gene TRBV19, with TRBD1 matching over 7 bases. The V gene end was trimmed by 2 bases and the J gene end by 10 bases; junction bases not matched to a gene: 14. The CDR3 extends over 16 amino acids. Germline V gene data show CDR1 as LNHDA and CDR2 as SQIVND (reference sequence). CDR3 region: CASSITGTVAPGPQHF. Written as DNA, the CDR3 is TGTGCCAGTAGTATAACCGGGACAGTAGCTCCGGGTCCCCAGCATTTT.

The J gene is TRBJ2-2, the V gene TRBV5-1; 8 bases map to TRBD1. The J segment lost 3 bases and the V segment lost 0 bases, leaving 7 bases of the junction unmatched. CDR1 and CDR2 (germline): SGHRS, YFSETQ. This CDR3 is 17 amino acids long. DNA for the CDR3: TGCGCCAGCAGCTTGGCCTCGTCAGGGGGCGACACCGGGGAGCTGTTTTTT. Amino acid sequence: CASSLASSGGDTGELFF.

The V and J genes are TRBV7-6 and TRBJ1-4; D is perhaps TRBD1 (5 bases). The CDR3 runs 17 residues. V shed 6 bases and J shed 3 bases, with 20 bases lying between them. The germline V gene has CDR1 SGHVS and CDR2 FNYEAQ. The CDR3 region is CASSLRDSRTSNEKLFF. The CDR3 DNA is TGTGCCAGCAGTCTTCGGGACTCCCGGACTTCTAATGAAAAACTGTTTTTT.

CDR3: CASSLYTDRAKNIQYF. Written as DNA, the CDR3 is TGTGCCAGCTCACTCTATACCGACAGGGCCAAAAACATTCAGTACTTC. V gene TRBV18 combines with J gene TRBJ2-4; D is possibly TRBD1 (6 bases). The CDR3 extends over 16 amino acids. In germline, CDR1 is KGHSH, CDR2 LQKENI. Trimming removed 4 bases from V and 1 base from J, with 14 bases in between.

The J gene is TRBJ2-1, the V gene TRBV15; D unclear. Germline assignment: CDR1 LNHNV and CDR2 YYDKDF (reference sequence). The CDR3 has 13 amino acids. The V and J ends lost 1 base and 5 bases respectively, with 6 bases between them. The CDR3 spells CATSRAGNNEQFF. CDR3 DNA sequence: TGTGCCACCAGCAGAGCAGGAAACAATGAGCAGTTCTTC.

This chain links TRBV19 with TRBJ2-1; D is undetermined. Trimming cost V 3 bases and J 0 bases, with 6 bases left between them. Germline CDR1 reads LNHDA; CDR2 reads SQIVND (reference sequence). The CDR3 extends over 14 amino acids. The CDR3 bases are TGTGCCAGTAGTATTACCAGCTCCTACAATGAGCAGTTCTTC. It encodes CASSITSSYNEQFF.

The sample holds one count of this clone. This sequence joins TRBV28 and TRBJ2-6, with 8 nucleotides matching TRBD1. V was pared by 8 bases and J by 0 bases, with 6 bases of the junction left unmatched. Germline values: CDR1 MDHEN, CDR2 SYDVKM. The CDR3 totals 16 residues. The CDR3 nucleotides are TGTGCCAGCCGGGACAGGCAGAGCTCTGGGGCCAACGTCCTGACTTTC. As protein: CASRDRQSSGANVLTF.

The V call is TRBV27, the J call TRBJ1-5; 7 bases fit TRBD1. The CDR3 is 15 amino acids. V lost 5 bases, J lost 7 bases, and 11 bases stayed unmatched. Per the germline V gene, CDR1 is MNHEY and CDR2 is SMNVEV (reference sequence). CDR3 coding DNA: TGTGCCAGCAGTACCCTGACAGGGAAGAAACAGCCCCAGCATTTT. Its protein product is CASSTLTGKKQPQHF.

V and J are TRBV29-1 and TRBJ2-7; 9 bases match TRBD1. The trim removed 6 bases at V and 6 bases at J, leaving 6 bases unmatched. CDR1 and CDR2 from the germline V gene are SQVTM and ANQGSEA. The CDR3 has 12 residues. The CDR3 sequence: CSVGQGLSEQYF. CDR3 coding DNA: TGCAGCGTCGGACAGGGGTTGTCCGAGCAGTACTTC.

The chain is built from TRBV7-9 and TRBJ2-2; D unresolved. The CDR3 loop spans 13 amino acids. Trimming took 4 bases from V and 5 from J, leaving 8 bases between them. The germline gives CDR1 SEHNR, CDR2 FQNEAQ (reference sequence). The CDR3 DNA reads TGTGCCAGCAGCTCTAAACCTACCGGGGAGCTGTTTTTT. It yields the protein CASSSKPTGELFF.

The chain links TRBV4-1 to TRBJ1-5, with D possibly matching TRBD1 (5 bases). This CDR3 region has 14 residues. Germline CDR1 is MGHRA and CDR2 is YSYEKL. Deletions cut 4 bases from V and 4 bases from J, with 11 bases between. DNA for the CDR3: TGCGCCAGCAGCCCAGGGCGGGGGAATCAGCCCCAGCATTTT. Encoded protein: CASSPGRGNQPQHF.

CDR3 amino acids: CASADSAYNEQFF. The CDR3 DNA reads as TGTGCCAGCGCGGACAGTGCCTACAATGAGCAGTTCTTC. The V gene is TRBV6-4, the J gene TRBJ2-1; weak D call: TRBD1 (6 bases). V was cut by 8 bases and J by 2 bases, with 10 bases left in between. The germline CDR1 and CDR2 sequences are MRHNA and SNTAGT. The CDR3 sequence is 13 residues long.

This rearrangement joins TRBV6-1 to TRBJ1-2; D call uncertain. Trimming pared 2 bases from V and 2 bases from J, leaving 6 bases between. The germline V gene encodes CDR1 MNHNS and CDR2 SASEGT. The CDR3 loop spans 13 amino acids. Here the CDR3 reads CASSEQANYGYTF. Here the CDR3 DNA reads TGTGCCAGCAGTGAACAGGCCAACTATGGCTACACCTTC.

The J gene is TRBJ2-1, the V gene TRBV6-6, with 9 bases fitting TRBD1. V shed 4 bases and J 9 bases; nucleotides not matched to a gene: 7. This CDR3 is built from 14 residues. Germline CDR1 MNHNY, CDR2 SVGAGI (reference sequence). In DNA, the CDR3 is TGTGCCAGCAGTTCCGGACAGGGGTTTGGTGAGCAGTTCTTC. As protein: CASSSGQGFGEQFF.

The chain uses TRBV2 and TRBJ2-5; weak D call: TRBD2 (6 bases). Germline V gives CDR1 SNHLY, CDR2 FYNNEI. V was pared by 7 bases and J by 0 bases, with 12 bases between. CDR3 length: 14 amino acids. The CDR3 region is CASKVAEYQETQYF. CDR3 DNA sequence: TGTGCCAGCAAAGTAGCGGAGTACCAAGAGACCCAGTACTTC.

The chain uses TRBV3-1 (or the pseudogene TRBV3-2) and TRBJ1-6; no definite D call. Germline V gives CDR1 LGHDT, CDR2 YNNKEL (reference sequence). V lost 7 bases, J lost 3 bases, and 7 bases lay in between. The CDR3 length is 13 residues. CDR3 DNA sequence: TGTGCCAGCAATTCACTCTATAATTCACCCCTCCACTTT. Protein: CASNSLYNSPLHF.

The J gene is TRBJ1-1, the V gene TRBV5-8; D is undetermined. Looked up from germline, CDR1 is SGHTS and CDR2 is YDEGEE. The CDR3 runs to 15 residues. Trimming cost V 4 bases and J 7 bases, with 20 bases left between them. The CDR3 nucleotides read TGTGCCAGCAGCGCTAATGAGGGCGAATCTTTTGAAGCTTTCTTT. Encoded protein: CASSANEGESFEAFF.

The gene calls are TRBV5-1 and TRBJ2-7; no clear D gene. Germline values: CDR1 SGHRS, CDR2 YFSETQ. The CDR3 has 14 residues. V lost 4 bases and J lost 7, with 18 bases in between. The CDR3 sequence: CASSPEIVHPEQYF. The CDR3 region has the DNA TGCGCCAGCAGCCCGGAGATCGTACACCCAGAGCAGTACTTC.

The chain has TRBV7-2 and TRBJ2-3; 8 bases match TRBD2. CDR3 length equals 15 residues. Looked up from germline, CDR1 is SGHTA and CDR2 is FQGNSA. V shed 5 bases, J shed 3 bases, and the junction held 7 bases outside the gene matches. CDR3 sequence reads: CASSRGGQLTDTQYF. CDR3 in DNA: TGTGCCAGCAGCCGGGGGGGGCAGCTGACAGATACGCAGTATTTT.

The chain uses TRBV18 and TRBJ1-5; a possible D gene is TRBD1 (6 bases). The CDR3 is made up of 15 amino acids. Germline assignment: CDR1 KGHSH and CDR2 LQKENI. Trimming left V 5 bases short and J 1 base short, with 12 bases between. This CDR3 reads CASSIQGHSNQPQHF. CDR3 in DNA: TGTGCCAGCTCAATACAGGGTCACAGCAATCAGCCCCAGCATTTT.

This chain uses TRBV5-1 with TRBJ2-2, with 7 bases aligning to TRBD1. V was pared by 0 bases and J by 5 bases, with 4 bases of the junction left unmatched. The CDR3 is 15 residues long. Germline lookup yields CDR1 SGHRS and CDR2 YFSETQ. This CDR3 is CASSLAQGETGELFF. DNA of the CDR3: TGCGCCAGCAGCTTGGCTCAGGGGGAAACCGGGGAGCTGTTTTTT.

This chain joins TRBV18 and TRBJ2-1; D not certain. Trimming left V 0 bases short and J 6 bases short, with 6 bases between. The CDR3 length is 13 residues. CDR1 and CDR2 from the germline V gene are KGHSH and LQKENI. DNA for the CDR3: TGTGCCAGCTCACCACCGACAATCAATGAGCAGTTCTTC. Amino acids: CASSPPTINEQFF.

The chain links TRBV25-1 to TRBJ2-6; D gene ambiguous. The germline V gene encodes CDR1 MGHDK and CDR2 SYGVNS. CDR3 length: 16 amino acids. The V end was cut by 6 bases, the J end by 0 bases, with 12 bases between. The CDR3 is CASRQSGISGANVLTF. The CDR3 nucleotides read TGTGCCAGCAGACAAAGTGGTATCTCTGGGGCCAACGTCCTGACTTTC. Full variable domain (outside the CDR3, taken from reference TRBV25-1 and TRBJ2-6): EADIYQTPRYLVIGTGKKITLECSQTMGHDKMYWYQQDPGMELHLIHYSYGVNSTEKGDLSSESTVSRIRTEHFPLTLESARPSHTSQYLCASRQSGISGANVLTFGAGSRLTVL.

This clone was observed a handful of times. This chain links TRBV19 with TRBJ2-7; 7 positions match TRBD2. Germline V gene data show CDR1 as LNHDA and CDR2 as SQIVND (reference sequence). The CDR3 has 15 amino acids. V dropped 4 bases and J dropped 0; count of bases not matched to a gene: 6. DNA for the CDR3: TGTGCCAGTAGTAATAGCGGGTGGAGCTCCTACGAGCAGTACTTC. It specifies CASSNSGWSSYEQYF. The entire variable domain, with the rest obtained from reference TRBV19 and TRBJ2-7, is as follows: DGGITQSPKYLFRKEGQNVTLSCEQNLNHDAMYWYRQDPGQGLRLIYYSQIVNDFQKGDIAEGYSVSREKKESFPLTVTSAQKNPTAFYLCASSNSGWSSYEQYFGPGTRLTVT.

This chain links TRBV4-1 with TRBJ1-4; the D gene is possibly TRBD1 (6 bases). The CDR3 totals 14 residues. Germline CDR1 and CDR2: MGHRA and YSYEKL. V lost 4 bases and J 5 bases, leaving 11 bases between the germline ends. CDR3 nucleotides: TGCGCCAGCAGCCCGGGACAAGGCAATGAAAAACTGTTTTTT. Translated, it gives CASSPGQGNEKLFF.

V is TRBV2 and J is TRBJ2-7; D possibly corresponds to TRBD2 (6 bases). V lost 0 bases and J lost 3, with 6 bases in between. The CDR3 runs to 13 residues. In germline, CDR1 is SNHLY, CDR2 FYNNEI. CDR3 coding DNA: TGTGCCAGCAGTGAAGCGCGGGACTACGAGCAGTACTTC. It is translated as CASSEARDYEQYF.